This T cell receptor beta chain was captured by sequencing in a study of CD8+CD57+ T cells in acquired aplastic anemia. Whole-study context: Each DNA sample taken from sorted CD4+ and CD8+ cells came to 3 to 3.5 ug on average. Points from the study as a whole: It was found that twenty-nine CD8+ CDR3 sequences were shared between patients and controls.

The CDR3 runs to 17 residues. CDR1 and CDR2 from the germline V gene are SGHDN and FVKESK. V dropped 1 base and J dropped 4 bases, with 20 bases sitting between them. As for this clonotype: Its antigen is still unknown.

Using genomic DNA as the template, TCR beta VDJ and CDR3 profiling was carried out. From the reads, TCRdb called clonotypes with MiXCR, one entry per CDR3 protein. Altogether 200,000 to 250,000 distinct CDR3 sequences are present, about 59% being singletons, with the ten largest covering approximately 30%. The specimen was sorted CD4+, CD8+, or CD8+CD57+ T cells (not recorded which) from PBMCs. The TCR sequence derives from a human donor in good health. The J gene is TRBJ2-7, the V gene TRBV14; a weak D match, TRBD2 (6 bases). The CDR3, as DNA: TGTGCCAGCAGCCAAGTGACGGAGGGACGGGGGATGTACGAGCAGTACTTC. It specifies CASSQVTEGRGMYEQYF.